Presented here are 21 T cell receptor beta chains from one specimen sequenced in a study of shared clonotypes between healthy human individuals. Produced via immunoSEQ multiplex PCR; TCRdb's table is partial and in-frame only. The top ten clones hold 0.39% of a sample with more than 2,000,000 clones, approximately 95% of them seen once. Sample: naive CD4+ T cells from PBMCs. Documented subset: CD45RA+ positively selected. The receptors originated from a man aged 18 to 35 in good health. Some clones in this sample may be carry-over from other donors' samples.

This clone occurred once. The rearrangement links TRBV28 to TRBJ1-2; 9 bases are a match to TRBD1. This CDR3 contains 15 residues. Germline V gene data show CDR1 as MDHEN and CDR2 as SYDVKM. J lost 4 bases, V lost 5 bases, and 8 bases had no gene match. CDR3 in amino acids: CASSKLTGGAYGYTF. The DNA for the CDR3 is TGTGCCAGCAGTAAACTCACAGGGGGCGCCTATGGCTACACCTTC.

Here the CDR3 reads CASTRGGSTDTQYF. CDR3 in DNA: TGTGCCAGCACCCGAGGGGGGAGCACAGATACGCAGTATTTT. The chain couples TRBV7-2 to TRBJ2-3; D might be TRBD1 or TRBD2, each matching 6 bases. CDR1 and CDR2 from the germline V gene are SGHTA and FQGNSA. V gave up 7 bases and J gave up 0 bases, with 11 bases separating them. The CDR3 sequence is 14 residues long.

The chain links TRBV6-5 to TRBJ2-3, with TRBD2 matching 7 bases. Germline assignment: CDR1 MNHEY and CDR2 SVGAGI. CDR3 length equals 14 residues. V lost 6 bases to trimming and J lost 1 base; unmatched junction nucleotides: 4. The CDR3 loop reads CASRRGGGTDTQYF. The CDR3 DNA sequence: TGTGCCAGCAGGAGGGGAGGGGGCACAGATACGCAGTATTTT.

This clone was recorded once. This rearrangement joins TRBV18 to TRBJ1-1; a weak D match, TRBD1 (5 bases). Germline CDR1 is KGHSH and CDR2 is LQKENI. The ends were cut back, 1 base at V and 1 base at J, with 10 bases in the middle. There are 15 residues in the CDR3. The CDR3, as DNA: TGTGCCAGCTCACCACAGGGGTATTCGAACACTGAAGCTTTCTTT. It translates to CASSPQGYSNTEAFF.

CDR3 residues: CASSRDLGYNEQFF. CDR3 DNA: TGTGCCAGCAGCCGTGACCTCGGGTACAATGAGCAGTTCTTC. The rearrangement joins TRBV4-2 to TRBJ2-1; D gene uncertain. Trimming cost V 4 bases and J 4 bases, with 11 bases left between them. Germline CDR1 LGHNA, CDR2 YNFKEQ. CDR3 length: 14 amino acids.

This clone was recorded only once. The V gene is TRBV15, the J gene TRBJ2-5, with TRBD2 as a possible D gene (5 bases). Trimming left V 3 bases short and J 1 base short, with 12 bases between. Germline V lookup: CDR1 LNHNV, CDR2 YYDKDF (reference sequence). This CDR3 has 15 residues. For the CDR3, the DNA is TGTGCCACCAGCAGGGAGGCTAACAGCCAAGAGACCCAGTACTTC. Encoded protein: CATSREANSQETQYF.

This clone was seen a few times. This rearrangement joins TRBV30 to TRBJ1-1; D is perhaps TRBD1 (5 bases). V shed 0 bases and J shed 4 bases, with 12 bases lying between them. Germline CDR1 GTSNPN, CDR2 SVGIG (reference sequence). This CDR3 has 14 amino acids. The CDR3 sequence: CAWSVGRAATEAFF. DNA for the CDR3: TGTGCCTGGAGTGTAGGCAGGGCGGCCACTGAAGCTTTCTTT.

In its sample, this clone was seen a few times. The rearrangement uses TRBV7-9 and TRBJ1-5, with D perhaps TRBD1 (5 bases). The CDR3 contains 13 residues. Germline V CDR1 and CDR2: SEHNR, FQNEAQ (reference sequence). Trimming stripped 9 bases from V and 3 bases from J, with 12 bases between. CDR3 region: CARPGRNNQPQHF. The CDR3 DNA reads as TGTGCCAGGCCGGGGCGCAACAATCAGCCCCAGCATTTT.

The chain uses TRBV9 and TRBJ2-4; no clear D gene. Looked up from germline, CDR1 is SGDLS and CDR2 is YYNGEE. V shed 4 bases and J shed 5 bases, with 10 bases lying between them. This CDR3 has 13 amino acids. CDR3 nucleotides: TGTGCCAGCAGCATCAACCCCCAAAACATTCAGTACTTC. This encodes CASSINPQNIQYF.

The chain combines TRBV10-3 with TRBJ2-1; D could derive from TRBD1 or TRBD2 (5 bases each). Germline CDR1 is ENHRY and CDR2 is SYGVKD. This CDR3 spans 15 amino acids. Trimming removed 0 bases at V and 8 bases at J, with 14 bases between. CDR3 DNA sequence: TGTGCCATCAGTGAGTCGGGACCAGACACGGATGAGCAGTTCTTC. Its protein product is CAISESGPDTDEQFF.

The V call is TRBV28, the J call TRBJ1-1; perhaps TRBD1 as D (5 bases). The CDR3 loop spans 15 amino acids. Germline CDR1 MDHEN, CDR2 SYDVKM. V lost 6 bases and J lost 7, with 21 bases in between. Here the CDR3 reads CASSSSGGALDEAFF. CDR3 sequence (DNA): TGTGCCAGCAGCTCATCCGGGGGAGCGTTAGATGAAGCTTTCTTT. Based on the CDR3 plus reference TRBV28 and TRBJ1-1, the full variable domain is DVKVTQSSRYLVKRTGEKVFLECVQDMDHENMFWYRQDPGLGLRLIYFSYDVKMKEKGDIPEGYSVSREKKERFSLILESASTNQTSMYLCASSSSGGALDEAFFGQGTRLTVV.

CDR3 in amino acids: CASRLLSGLMNEQFF. CDR3 sequence (DNA): TGCGCCAGCAGATTGTTGAGCGGGCTGATGAATGAGCAGTTCTTC. The chain is built from TRBV5-1 and TRBJ2-1; the D gene is possibly TRBD2 (6 bases). This CDR3 has 15 residues. Germline CDR1 reads SGHRS; CDR2 reads YFSETQ. V lost 5 bases and J lost 7, with 19 bases in between.

V and J are TRBV30 and TRBJ1-5, with TRBD1 matching over 10 bases. The junction had 3 bases not matched to a gene; V was cut back by 3 bases and J by 4 bases. The V gene's germline CDR1 is GTSNPN and CDR2 SVGIG (reference sequence). The CDR3 has 14 amino acids. CDR3 sequence (DNA): TGTGCCTGGAGCTGGACAGGGGGTAATCAGCCCCAGCATTTT. Translating it yields CAWSWTGGNQPQHF.

This clone was seen once. The chain joins TRBV10-1 to TRBJ1-2; 10 bases line up with TRBD1. Germline V lookup: CDR1 WNHNN, CDR2 SYGVQD (reference sequence). This CDR3 region has 12 residues. J was trimmed by 8 bases and V by 9 bases; bases with no gene match: 6. The CDR3 region has the DNA TGCGCCAGAGTGACAGGGGGCTGCGGCTACACCTTC. The encoded protein is CARVTGGCGYTF.

The chain couples TRBV15 to TRBJ2-7; D not certain. CDR3 size: 14 residues. The V and J ends lost 0 bases and 6 bases respectively, with 12 bases between them. Germline V gene lookup returns CDR1 LNHNV and CDR2 YYDKDF (reference sequence). CDR3 DNA: TGTGCCACCAGCAGAGATCCGGCCGTCCGCGAGCAGTACTTC. It specifies CATSRDPAVREQYF.

J is TRBJ2-2 and V is TRBV7-2, with D tentatively TRBD1 (6 bases). The V end lost 5 bases, the J end lost 6 bases, and 13 bases lay between the germline ends. This CDR3 comprises 14 residues. In germline, CDR1 is SGHTA, CDR2 FQGNSA. The CDR3 DNA is TGTGCCAGCAGCGCAAGACAGGTCCCCGGGGAGCTGTTTTTT. As protein: CASSARQVPGELFF. The full variable domain, in which reference TRBV7-2 and TRBJ2-2 provide the parts outside the CDR3, is GAGVSQSPSNKVTEKGKDVELRCDPISGHTALYWYRQSLGQGLEFLIYFQGNSAPDKSGLPSDRFSAERTGGSVSTLTIQRTQQEDSAVYLCASSARQVPGELFFGEGSRLTVL.

V gene TRBV5-1 combines with J gene TRBJ2-3; 7 bases match TRBD2. The CDR3 consists of 14 residues. Germline assignment: CDR1 SGHRS and CDR2 YFSETQ. With V trimmed by 7 bases and J by 2 bases, 7 bases remained unmatched. CDR3 sequence reads: CASLPAGSTDTQYF. In DNA, the CDR3 is TGCGCCAGCCTTCCAGCGGGATCCACAGATACGCAGTATTTT.

The gene calls are TRBV7-9 and TRBJ2-3; D remains ambiguous. The CDR3 has 15 amino acids. Germline V gene sequence: CDR1 SEHNR, CDR2 FQNEAQ (reference sequence). Between the trimmed V and J ends, which lost 5 bases and 2 bases, there was a span of 14 bases. CDR3 DNA sequence: TGTGCCAGCAGCCCAGCTCGACCACACACAGATACGCAGTATTTT. This encodes CASSPARPHTDTQYF.

The chain combines TRBV11-2 with TRBJ2-5; D may be TRBD2 (5 bases). The CDR3 is made up of 15 amino acids. Trimming pared 3 bases from V and 1 base from J, leaving 12 bases between. Germline CDR1 is SGHAT and CDR2 is FQNNGV. In nucleotides, the CDR3 is TGTGCCAGCAGCTTTGACGGGAACGTCCAAGAGACCCAGTACTTC. Translation: CASSFDGNVQETQYF. Based on the CDR3 plus reference TRBV11-2 and TRBJ2-5, the full variable domain is EAGVAQSPRYKIIEKRQSVAFWCNPISGHATLYWYQQILGQGPKLLIQFQNNGVVDDSQLPKDRFSAERLKGVDSTLKIQPAKLEDSAVYLCASSFDGNVQETQYFGPGTRLLVL.

The V and J genes are TRBV6-5 and TRBJ2-7, with unresolved D. This CDR3 is 15 amino acids long. Germline V gene data show CDR1 as MNHEY and CDR2 as SVGAGI. V was trimmed by 5 bases and J by 3 bases, leaving 17 bases between them. This CDR3 reads CASSPGLLRGYEQYF. In DNA, the CDR3 is TGTGCCAGCAGTCCGGGCCTCTTAAGAGGCTACGAGCAGTACTTC.

The genes are TRBV6-1 and TRBJ2-5, with D perhaps matching TRBD1 (6 bases). Germline V gives CDR1 MNHNS, CDR2 SASEGT. This CDR3 has 13 amino acids. Deletions cut 7 bases from V and 2 bases from J, with 11 bases between. CDR3 nucleotide sequence: TGTGCCAGCAAGACACAGGGTCAAGAGACCCAGTACTTC. It specifies CASKTQGQETQYF.